Below, 30 T cell receptor beta chains from the same sample are listed, as sequenced in a study of shared clonotypes between healthy human individuals. Libraries were prepared by immunoSEQ multiplex PCR; TCRdb keeps only in-frame clonotypes and omits some of them. The sample shows around 2.1 million clones, roughly 91% of them seen only once. The naive CD8 population came from CD45RO-negative cells selected for CCR7, without terminally differentiated effector memory CD45RA+ cells. Source material: naive CD8+ T cells from PBMCs. Every receptor here comes from a man aged 18 to 30 in good health. Some clones in this sample may be carry-over from other donors' samples.

In the case of this clone: The sample has other DNA sequences that encode this CDR3 too. The V gene is TRBV29-1, the J gene TRBJ2-7; D remains unclear. The V end was cut by 7 bases, the J end by 3 bases, with 10 bases between. Germline CDR1 reads SQVTM; CDR2 reads ANQGSEA. The CDR3 has 11 residues. The CDR3 spells CSARVNYEQYF. The CDR3 DNA is TGCAGCGCCCGGGTAAACTACGAGCAGTACTTC.

The genes are TRBV10-3 and TRBJ1-1; no clear D. V was cut by 2 bases and J by 11 bases, with 15 bases left in between. In germline, CDR1 is ENHRY, CDR2 SYGVKD. The CDR3 consists of 13 residues. The CDR3 bases are TGTGCCATCAGTGAGATTTGGACCGCCGGGGCTTTCTTT. Its translation: CAISEIWTAGAFF.

The genes are TRBV7-7 and TRBJ2-5; D unresolved. The CDR3 consists of 16 residues. V gave up 5 bases and J gave up 1 base, with 17 bases separating them. Per germline, CDR1 SSHAT and CDR2 FNYEAQ (reference sequence). CDR3 protein: CASSPSAFDPQETQYF. CDR3 sequence (DNA): TGTGCCAGCAGCCCCAGCGCTTTCGACCCCCAAGAGACCCAGTACTTC.

This clone was detected only once. The chain combines TRBV4-2 with TRBJ2-7, with D tentatively TRBD2 (6 bases). The CDR3 spans 16 residues. Per germline, CDR1 LGHNA and CDR2 YNFKEQ. Trimming removed 1 base from V and 7 bases from J, with 20 bases in between. The CDR3 sequence is CASSQGSHRESREQYF. The DNA of the CDR3 is TGTGCCAGCAGCCAAGGATCGCATCGGGAGAGCCGGGAGCAGTACTTC.

This rearrangement joins TRBV10-3 to TRBJ1-3, with 8 bases aligning to TRBD1. Germline CDR1 reads ENHRY; CDR2 reads SYGVKD. Unmatched junction bases numbered 1, after V lost 0 bases and J lost 0 bases. This CDR3 is 16 amino acids long. The CDR3, as DNA: TGTGCCATCAGTGAGTCGGGACAGGCCTCTGGAAACACCATATATTTT. Its translation is CAISESGQASGNTIYF.

The rearrangement joins TRBV2 to TRBJ2-3; 9 nucleotides agree with TRBD2. V dropped 10 bases and J dropped 3; count of bases not matched to a gene: 8. The CDR3 consists of 14 residues. The germline CDR1 and CDR2 sequences are SNHLY and FYNNEI. The CDR3 DNA reads as TGTGCCATCTTTAGCGGGAGAGGAACAGATACGCAGTATTTT. It is translated as CAIFSGRGTDTQYF.

The rearrangement uses TRBV10-3 and TRBJ2-7; the match to TRBD1 covers 9 bases. This CDR3 is 15 amino acids long. V trimming: 2 bases; J trimming: 5 bases; junction bases outside the gene matches: 7. Per the germline V gene, CDR1 is ENHRY and CDR2 is SYGVKD. CDR3 DNA sequence: TGTGCCATCAGTGAGCCGGGACAGGGCCCCCACGAGCAGTACTTC. This codes for CAISEPGQGPHEQYF.

The chain combines TRBV27 with TRBJ1-5, with TRBD1 matching over 10 bases. The V and J ends lost 5 bases and 6 bases, in that order; junction bases with no gene match: 7. Germline V gives CDR1 MNHEY, CDR2 SMNVEV (reference sequence). The CDR3 loop spans 15 amino acids. CDR3 in DNA: TGTGCCAGCAGTCCCGGGACAGGGGTTGGTCAGCCCCAGCATTTT. Its translation is CASSPGTGVGQPQHF.

This clone was seen just once. The chain has TRBV28 and TRBJ2-3, with D uncertain. V was clipped by 5 bases and J by 0 bases, with 21 bases between them. The CDR3 spans 18 residues. Germline loops: CDR1 MDHEN, CDR2 SYDVKM. CDR3 sequence (DNA): TGTGCCAGCAGTCCCCGACCCCTTACGAGGTCTAGCACAGATACGCAGTATTTT. This codes for CASSPRPLTRSSTDTQYF.

CDR3 residues: CAIRGQGAFMNTEAFF. The CDR3 DNA sequence: TGTGCCATCAGAGGACAGGGGGCTTTTATGAACACTGAAGCTTTCTTT. The rearrangement uses TRBV10-3 and TRBJ1-1; 11 bases are shared with TRBD1. The CDR3 contains 16 residues. The ends lost 6 bases at V and 0 bases at J; junction bases unmatched: 6. The germline V gene encodes CDR1 ENHRY and CDR2 SYGVKD.

The genes are TRBV27 and TRBJ2-3; D gene ambiguous. The CDR3 extends over 15 amino acids. Trimming stripped 6 bases from V and 1 base from J, with 14 bases between. CDR1 and CDR2 (germline): MNHEY, SMNVEV (reference sequence). CDR3 sequence reads: CASRATQSRTDTQYF. CDR3 in DNA: TGTGCCAGCAGGGCTACACAAAGTCGCACAGATACGCAGTATTTT.

The gene calls are TRBV27 and TRBJ1-4, with TRBD1 as a possible D gene (6 bases). The CDR3 runs to 13 residues. CDR1 and CDR2 (germline): MNHEY, SMNVEV (reference sequence). V was clipped by 4 bases and J by 10 bases, with 13 bases between them. Here the CDR3 DNA reads TGTGCCAGCAGTTGGGGGGGGCTCGGAAAACTGTTTTTT. Amino acid sequence: CASSWGGLGKLFF.

CDR3 nucleotide sequence: TGTGCCAGCAGTCTAACAGGGGAGCGGGAGACCCAGTACTTC. Protein: CASSLTGERETQYF. This chain links TRBV28 with TRBJ2-5, with 7 bases aligning to TRBD1. The germline gives CDR1 MDHEN, CDR2 SYDVKM. The CDR3 spans 14 residues. The V and J ends lost 5 bases and 5 bases, in that order; junction bases with no gene match: 8.

The V call is TRBV4-3, the J call TRBJ1-1; TRBD1 might be the D (5 bases). Trimming removed 4 bases at V and 8 bases at J, with 14 bases between. The CDR3 covers 13 residues. Germline lookup yields CDR1 LGHNA and CDR2 YSLEER. The CDR3 loop reads CASSPIMGEEAFF. The CDR3 region has the DNA TGCGCCAGCAGCCCCATTATGGGGGAAGAAGCTTTCTTT.

The V call is TRBV6-1, the J call TRBJ2-7, with D uncertain. This CDR3 comprises 14 residues. Trimming left V 7 bases short and J 3 bases short, with 16 bases between. Germline V gives CDR1 MNHNS, CDR2 SASEGT. CDR3: CASMATISYYEQYF. The CDR3 bases are TGTGCCAGCATGGCCACGATCTCCTACTACGAGCAGTACTTC.

As regards this clone: The same CDR3 also results from other DNA sequences found in this sample. The gene calls are TRBV6-5 and TRBJ2-2; no clear D. Germline CDR1 MNHEY, CDR2 SVGAGI. Trimming cost V 0 bases and J 6 bases, with 8 bases left between them. The CDR3 extends over 14 amino acids. The DNA for the CDR3 is TGTGCCAGCAGTTACTCGACGGGCCCCGGGGAGCTGTTTTTT. Its protein product is CASSYSTGPGELFF.

V usage is TRBV11-2 and J usage is TRBJ2-1, with 13 positions matching TRBD2. The CDR3 has 16 residues. Per germline, CDR1 SGHAT and CDR2 FQNNGV. V shed 4 bases, J shed 3 bases, and the junction held 3 bases outside the gene matches. In DNA form, the CDR3 reads TGTGCCAGCAGCTCCGGGACTAGCGGGATCTACAATGAGCAGTTCTTC. Translated: CASSSGTSGIYNEQFF.

The CDR3 nucleotides read TGTGCCAGCAGCCCCCAGCCAGGGGTGCTAACGAACACCGGGGAGCTGTTTTTT. Translation gives CASSPQPGVLTNTGELFF. The chain joins TRBV4-2 to TRBJ2-2; D is possibly TRBD1 (6 bases). Trimming stripped 4 bases from V and 0 bases from J, with 18 bases between. The CDR3 loop spans 18 amino acids. Germline V lookup: CDR1 LGHNA, CDR2 YNFKEQ.

The CDR3 sequence: CASSLLGGGIADTQYF. The DNA of the CDR3 is TGTGCCAGCAGCCTATTAGGAGGAGGGATTGCAGATACGCAGTATTTT. The genes are TRBV7-9 and TRBJ2-3; D possibly corresponds to TRBD2 (6 bases). The germline V and J ends were trimmed by 5 bases and 4 bases, with 19 bases remaining between them. The germline V gene has CDR1 SEHNR and CDR2 FQNEAQ (reference sequence). There are 16 residues in the CDR3.

The J gene is TRBJ1-2, the V gene TRBV5-4, with 7 bases identical to TRBD1. CDR3 length equals 14 residues. Unmatched junction bases numbered 8, after V lost 4 bases and J lost 5 bases. Germline V CDR1 and CDR2: SGHNT, YYREEE (reference sequence). CDR3 bases: TGTGCCAGCAGCCATGACAGGGAGGCTTATGGCTACACCTTC. This sequence encodes CASSHDREAYGYTF.

The V and J genes are TRBV7-8 and TRBJ2-7; D not certain. Per the germline V gene, CDR1 is SGHVS and CDR2 is FQNEAQ. This CDR3 is 15 amino acids long. Trimming shortened V by 5 bases and J by 3 bases, and 17 bases separated the two germline ends. The DNA of the CDR3 is TGTGCCAGCAGCCCCGGGCCCTCGGACGGCTACGAGCAGTACTTC. It is translated as CASSPGPSDGYEQYF.

This chain uses TRBV5-1 with TRBJ2-1; TRBD2 aligns across 13 bases. Germline values: CDR1 SGHRS, CDR2 YFSETQ. The CDR3 has 19 residues. J was trimmed by 1 base and V by 0 bases; bases with no gene match: 7. CDR3 in amino acids: CASSLATSGRLLSYNEQFF. The CDR3 coding sequence is TGCGCCAGCAGCTTGGCGACTAGCGGGAGGCTATTATCCTACAATGAGCAGTTCTTC.

The chain uses TRBV7-2 and TRBJ2-1, with 11 bases matching TRBD2. Germline values: CDR1 SGHTA, CDR2 FQGNSA. With 4 bases clipped from V and 7 bases from J, the junction kept 9 bases outside the gene matches. The CDR3 sequence is 16 residues long. Here the CDR3 DNA reads TGTGCCAGCAGCTCTAATTTAGCGGGAGGGCAAAATGAGCAGTTCTTC. Translated: CASSSNLAGGQNEQFF.

This rearrangement joins TRBV5-4 to TRBJ2-1; TRBD2 matches 13 bases. There are 15 residues in the CDR3. J lost 7 bases, V lost 4 bases, and 5 bases had no gene match. The V gene's germline CDR1 is SGHNT and CDR2 YYREEE (reference sequence). CDR3 coding DNA: TGTGCCAGCAGCCCGACTAGCGGGAGGAGTAATGAGCAGTTCTTC. It yields the protein CASSPTSGRSNEQFF.

The V call is TRBV27, the J call TRBJ2-3; D ambiguous. Per germline, CDR1 MNHEY and CDR2 SMNVEV (reference sequence). Deletions cut 8 bases from V and 1 base from J, with 7 bases between. The CDR3 sequence is 12 residues long. CDR3 nucleotides: TGTGCCAGCTCGATAGGCACAGATACGCAGTATTTT. Translated: CASSIGTDTQYF.

The V gene is TRBV10-2, the J gene TRBJ2-7; 8 nucleotides agree with TRBD1. The CDR3 runs 14 residues. V lost 2 bases to trimming and J lost 4 bases; unmatched junction nucleotides: 4. The germline V gene has CDR1 WSHSY and CDR2 SAAADI. The DNA for the CDR3 is TGCGCCAGCAGTGAGACAGGGGGGCCATACGAGCAGTACTTC. This sequence encodes CASSETGGPYEQYF.

This clone has only one observation. The chain has TRBV2 and TRBJ2-7; 7 nucleotides align to TRBD2. Germline-derived CDR1 and CDR2 are SNHLY and FYNNEI. This CDR3 is built from 13 residues. The V segment lost 6 bases and the J segment 4 bases; nucleotides outside the gene matches: 6. The chain's CDR3 is CASRGGSEYEQYF. The CDR3 nucleotides are TGTGCCAGCAGGGGGGGGTCAGAATACGAGCAGTACTTC.

The V call is TRBV7-9, the J call TRBJ2-7; TRBD2 matches 12 bases. V shed 5 bases, J shed 7 bases, and the junction held 15 bases outside the gene matches. Germline V gives CDR1 SEHNR, CDR2 FQNEAQ (reference sequence). This CDR3 has 17 residues. CDR3 nucleotides: TGTGCCAGCAGCCCATCTAGCGGGAGGGCCGTACAGATGGAGCAGTACTTC. Encoded protein: CASSPSSGRAVQMEQYF.

A remark on this clone: Other nucleotide sequences from this sample produce the same CDR3. The V gene is TRBV7-3, the J gene TRBJ2-1, with D perhaps TRBD2 (5 bases). V was cut by 2 bases and J by 7 bases, with 9 bases left in between. The CDR3 is 13 residues long. Germline V gene lookup returns CDR1 SGHTA and CDR2 FQGTGA. The CDR3 region has the DNA TGTGCCAGCAGCTTAGTCGGCGGGAATGAGCAGTTCTTC. Translating gives CASSLVGGNEQFF.

This sequence joins TRBV14 and TRBJ2-7; weak D call: TRBD2 (7 bases). The CDR3 is made up of 14 amino acids. V lost 4 bases and J lost 6, with 16 bases in between. Germline V gene data show CDR1 as SGHDN and CDR2 as FVKESK. CDR3 loop: CASSPLGGGREQYF. In nucleotides, the CDR3 is TGTGCCAGCAGCCCACTGGGAGGGGGTCGCGAGCAGTACTTC. The variable domain in full, completed from reference TRBV14 and TRBJ2-7, reads EAGVTQFPSHSVIEKGQTVTLRCDPISGHDNLYWYRRVMGKEIKFLLHFVKESKQDESGMPNNRFLAERTGGTYSTLKVQPAELEDSGVYFCASSPLGGGREQYFGPGTRLTVT.